This TCR beta chain comes out of a study of Ad26.COV2.S vaccination and SARS-CoV-2 variants. At the level of the study: Ad26.COV2.S given intramuscularly, once or twice 56 days apart. Findings and caveats of the study: Ad26.COV2.S recipients had broader spike-specific TCRs (P = 0.0014).

The sample's treatment: 15 to 20 received Ad26.COV2.S at low or high dose, single or two shots; about 5 received placebo; per-sample allocation not given. At day 63 after the first vaccine or placebo injection, samples were drawn. Produced via immunoSEQ multiplex PCR; TCRdb's table is partial and in-frame only. The repertoire includes about half a million clones, roughly nine tenths of them detected once, and 1.5% to 2% sits in the top ten. V was pared by 6 bases and J by 4 bases, with 12 bases between. The CDR3 covers 13 residues. This clone appeared a single time. Antigen specificity is unknown. The clonotype originates from a person aged 18-60 years who received the Ad26.COV2.S COVID-19 vaccine or a placebo. The genes are TRBV12-3 or TRBV12-4 and TRBJ1-2, with D perhaps matching TRBD1 (6 bases). This sample comprised peripheral blood, obtained in a trial of Ad26.COV2.S vaccine versus placebo. CDR3: CASRATGSYGYTF. Here the CDR3 DNA reads TGTGCCAGCAGGGCAACAGGGAGCTATGGCTACACCTTC.